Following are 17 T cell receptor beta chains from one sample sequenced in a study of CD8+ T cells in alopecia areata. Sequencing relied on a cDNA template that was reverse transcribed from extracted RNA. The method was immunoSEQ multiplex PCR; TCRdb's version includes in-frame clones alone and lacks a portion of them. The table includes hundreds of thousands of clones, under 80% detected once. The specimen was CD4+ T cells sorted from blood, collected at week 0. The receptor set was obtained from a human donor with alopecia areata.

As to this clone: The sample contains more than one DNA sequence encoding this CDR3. The CDR3 bases are TGCAGCGTCGGGACTAGCGGGGGAGAGACCCAGTACTTC. The encoded protein is CSVGTSGGETQYF. The chain links TRBV29-1 to TRBJ2-5; 14 bases agree with TRBD2. V shed 6 bases, J shed 4 bases, and the junction held 1 base outside the gene matches. Germline V gene data show CDR1 as SQVTM and CDR2 as ANQGSEA. The CDR3 covers 13 residues. Full variable domain (outside the CDR3, taken from reference TRBV29-1 and TRBJ2-5): SAVISQKPSRDICQRGTSLTIQCQVDSQVTMMFWYRQQPGQSLTLIATANQGSEATYESGFVIDKFPISRPNLTFSTLTVSNMSPEDSSIYLCSVGTSGGETQYFGPGTRLLVL.

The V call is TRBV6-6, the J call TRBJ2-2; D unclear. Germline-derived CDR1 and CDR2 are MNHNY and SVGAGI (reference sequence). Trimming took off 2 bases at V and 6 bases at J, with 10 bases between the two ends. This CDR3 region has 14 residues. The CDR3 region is CASSYTVLSGELFF. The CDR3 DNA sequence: TGTGCCAGCAGTTACACGGTATTATCCGGGGAGCTGTTTTTT.

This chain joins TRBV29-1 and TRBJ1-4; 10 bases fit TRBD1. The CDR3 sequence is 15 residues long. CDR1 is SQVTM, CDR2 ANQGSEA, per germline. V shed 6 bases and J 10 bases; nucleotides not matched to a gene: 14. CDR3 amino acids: CSVREPGQGSGKLFF. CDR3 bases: TGCAGCGTGCGGGAGCCGGGACAGGGGTCGGGAAAACTGTTTTTT.

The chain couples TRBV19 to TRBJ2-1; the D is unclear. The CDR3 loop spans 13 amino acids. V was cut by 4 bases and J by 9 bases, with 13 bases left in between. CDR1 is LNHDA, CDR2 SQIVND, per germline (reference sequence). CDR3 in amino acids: CASSTPNVVEQFF. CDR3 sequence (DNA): TGTGCCAGTAGTACTCCTAATGTGGTTGAGCAGTTCTTC.

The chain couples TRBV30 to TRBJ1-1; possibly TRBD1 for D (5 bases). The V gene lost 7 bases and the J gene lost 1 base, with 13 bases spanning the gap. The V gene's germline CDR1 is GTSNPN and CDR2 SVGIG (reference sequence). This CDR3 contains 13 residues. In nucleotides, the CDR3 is TGTGCCTATGCGGGCAGGGCGAACACTGAAGCTTTCTTT. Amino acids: CAYAGRANTEAFF.

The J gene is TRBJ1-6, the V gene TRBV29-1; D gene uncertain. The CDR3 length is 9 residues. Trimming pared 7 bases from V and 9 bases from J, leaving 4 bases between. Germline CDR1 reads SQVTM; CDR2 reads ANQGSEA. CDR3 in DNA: TGCAGCGGTCGTTCACCCCTCCACTTT. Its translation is CSGRSPLHF.

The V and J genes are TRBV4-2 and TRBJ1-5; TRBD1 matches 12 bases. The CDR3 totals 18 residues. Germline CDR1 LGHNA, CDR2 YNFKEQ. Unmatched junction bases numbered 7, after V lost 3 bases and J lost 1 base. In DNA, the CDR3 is TGTGCCAGCAGCCAGTGGGGGACAGGGGGCTGGAGCAATCAGCCCCAGCATTTT. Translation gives CASSQWGTGGWSNQPQHF.

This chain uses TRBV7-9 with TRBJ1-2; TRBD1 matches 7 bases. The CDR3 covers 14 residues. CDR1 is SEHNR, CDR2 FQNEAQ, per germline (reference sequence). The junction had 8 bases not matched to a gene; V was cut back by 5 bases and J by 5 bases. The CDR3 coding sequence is TGTGCCAGCAGCGGACCGACAGGGTGGTATGGCTACACCTTC. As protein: CASSGPTGWYGYTF.

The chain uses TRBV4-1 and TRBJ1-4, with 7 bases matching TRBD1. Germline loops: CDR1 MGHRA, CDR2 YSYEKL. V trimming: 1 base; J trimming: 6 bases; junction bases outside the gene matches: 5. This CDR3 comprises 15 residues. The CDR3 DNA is TGCGCCAGCAGCCAAGGGGCAGGGGGTGATGAAAAACTGTTTTTT. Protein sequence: CASSQGAGGDEKLFF.

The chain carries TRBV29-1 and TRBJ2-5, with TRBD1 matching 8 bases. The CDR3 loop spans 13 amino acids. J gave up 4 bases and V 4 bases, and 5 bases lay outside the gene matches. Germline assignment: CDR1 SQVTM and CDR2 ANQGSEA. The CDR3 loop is CSVVRGRVETQYF. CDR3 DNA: TGCAGCGTTGTCAGGGGGCGCGTAGAGACCCAGTACTTC. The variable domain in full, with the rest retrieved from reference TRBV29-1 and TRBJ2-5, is SAVISQKPSRDICQRGTSLTIQCQVDSQVTMMFWYRQQPGQSLTLIATANQGSEATYESGFVIDKFPISRPNLTFSTLTVSNMSPEDSSIYLCSVVRGRVETQYFGPGTRLLVL.

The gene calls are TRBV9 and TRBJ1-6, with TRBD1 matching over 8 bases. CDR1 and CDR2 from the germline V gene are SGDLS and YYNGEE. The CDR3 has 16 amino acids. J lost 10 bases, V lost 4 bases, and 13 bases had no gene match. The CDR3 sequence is CASSPLDRGLGSPLHF. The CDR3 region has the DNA TGTGCCAGCAGCCCCCTCGACAGGGGACTAGGATCACCCCTCCACTTT.

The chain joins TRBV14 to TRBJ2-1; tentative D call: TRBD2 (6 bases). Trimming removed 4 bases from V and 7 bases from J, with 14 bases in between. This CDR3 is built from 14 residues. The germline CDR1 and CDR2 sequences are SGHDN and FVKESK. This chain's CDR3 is CASSPRPGRNEQFF. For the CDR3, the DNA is TGTGCCAGCAGCCCTCGGCCAGGGAGGAATGAGCAGTTCTTC.

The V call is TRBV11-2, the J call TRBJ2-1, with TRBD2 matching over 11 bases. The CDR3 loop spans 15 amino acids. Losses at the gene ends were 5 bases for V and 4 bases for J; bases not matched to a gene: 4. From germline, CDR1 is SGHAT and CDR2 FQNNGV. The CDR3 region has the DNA TGTGCCAGCAGCCCGGGACTAGCGGCGTACAATGAGCAGTTCTTC. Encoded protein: CASSPGLAAYNEQFF. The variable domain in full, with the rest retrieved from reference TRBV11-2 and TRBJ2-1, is EAGVAQSPRYKIIEKRQSVAFWCNPISGHATLYWYQQILGQGPKLLIQFQNNGVVDDSQLPKDRFSAERLKGVDSTLKIQPAKLEDSAVYLCASSPGLAAYNEQFFGPGTRLTVL.

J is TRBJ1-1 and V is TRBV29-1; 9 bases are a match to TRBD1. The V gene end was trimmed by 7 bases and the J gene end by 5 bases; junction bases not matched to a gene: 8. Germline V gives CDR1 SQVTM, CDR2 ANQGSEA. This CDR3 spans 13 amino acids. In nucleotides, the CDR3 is TGCAGCGCGGCACAGGGGGCGGCGACTGAAGCTTTCTTT. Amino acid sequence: CSAAQGAATEAFF.

CDR3 protein: CASSPFGGGTEAFF. The CDR3 DNA is TGTGCCAGCTCACCATTCGGTGGGGGGACTGAAGCTTTCTTT. V and J are TRBV18 and TRBJ1-1, with D perhaps TRBD1 (5 bases). The V end was cut by 2 bases, the J end by 5 bases, with 12 bases between. The germline V gene encodes CDR1 KGHSH and CDR2 LQKENI. CDR3 size: 14 residues.

The CDR3 is CASTPLAGMGTQYF. CDR3 sequence (DNA): TGTGCCAGCACCCCCCTAGCGGGGATGGGGACCCAGTACTTC. The V and J genes are TRBV6-5 and TRBJ2-5, with 9 nucleotides matching TRBD2. This CDR3 contains 14 residues. J gave up 7 bases and V 7 bases, and 10 bases lay outside the gene matches. The V gene's germline CDR1 is MNHEY and CDR2 SVGAGI.

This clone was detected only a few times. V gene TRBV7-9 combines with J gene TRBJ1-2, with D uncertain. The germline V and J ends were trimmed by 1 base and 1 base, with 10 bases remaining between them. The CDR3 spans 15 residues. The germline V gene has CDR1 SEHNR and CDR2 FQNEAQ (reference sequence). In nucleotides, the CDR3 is TGTGCCAGCAGCTTAGGGGCAGCGAATAACTATGGCTACACCTTC. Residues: CASSLGAANNYGYTF.